This TCR beta chain emerged from a study of cytotoxic CD8 clonotypes in ibrutinib-treated CLL (dated by TCRdb to the early 2020s). About the study as a whole: The cohort included about 15 treatment-naive and ten to eleven relapsed/refractory patients; roughly 17 were IGHV unmutated. Partial responses were observed in about 25 patients and complete responses in 2; after a median follow-up of about 69 months, remission was maintained in 14 patients and progression was observed in some 12. Samples at response were collected after a median of 12 months of treatment, with a range of about 6 to 36 months. On average, each sample had roughly 230,000 productive templates and roughly 95,000 productive rearrangements. Of the 90 or so participants in the trial, about two dozen had longitudinal samples available. Cryopreserved peripheral blood mononuclear cells were obtained prior to treatment, at the time of response, and at either disease progression or sustained remission. Patients were still on ibrutinib when every remission and progressive disease sample was collected. On the study overall, not on this receptor specifically: Baseline clonality was found to be higher than that of age-matched healthy donors and was strongly correlated with circulating CD8+ T-cell counts. Public clonotypes were found to be uncommon and were observed to contract or remain stable during treatment; the increase in clonality was shown to reflect expansion of private clonotypes at ibrutinib response. At ibrutinib response clonality went up, during sustained remission it held steady, and at progression it dropped back toward baseline. Sampling times were not matched between patients in sustained remission and patients whose disease was progressing, and lymph node repertoires were not examined.

The goal of deep resolution MiSeq sequencing was a depth between 1 in 1 million and 1 in 200,000 T cells, and coverage averaged 10x per clonotype. TCR beta libraries were generated with the immunoSEQ hsTCRB Kit. Per the source publication's procedure: Data were analyzed with ImmunoSEQ Data Assistant and ImmunoSEQ Analyzer, with V, D and J genes assigned per IMGT definitions. Clonality, which ranges from 0 to 1, was calculated by subtracting the normalized Shannon entropy of productive rearrangement frequencies from one. Public clonotype analysis was restricted to overrepresented clonotypes comprising at least 0.05% of each patient's repertoire. Some 13 age-matched healthy donor repertoires from immuneACCESS served as clonality controls. Not all clones reach the TCRdb copy of this immuneACCESS table, which keeps in-frame sequences only. Checked studies attribute under half of the gap to unresolved V genes and leave the rest unexplained. Clone size and V and J calls were adopted from that table, with D and trimming inferred from the DNA. The sample data list 250,000 to 350,000 clones, and less than 85% of these were observed just once. The ten largest clones add up to about 5.7% of the sample.

The sample's time point, from its label and the paper: progressive disease on ibrutinib. For TCR beta library preparation, 2 to 2.5 micrograms of genomic DNA were isolated from cryopreserved PBMCs. High-throughput TCR beta sequencing was performed on longitudinal blood samples from CLL patients receiving ibrutinib monotherapy. The patients were enrolled in a single-center, open-label phase 2 trial of ibrutinib monotherapy. The CDR3 measures 13 amino acids from cysteine to phenylalanine. Only the CDR3 DNA stays, 39 bases, in frame from base 1. Trimming costs V 6 bases and J 0 bases, and their ends lie 9 bases apart. CDR1 MDHEN and CDR2 SYDVKM were looked up in the germline V gene. Turning to this clone: Its target antigen remains unknown. No quality values exist for individual bases; no much larger clone is one base distant.

Sample: PBMCs, taken at disease progression, from a patient treated with ibrutinib. This chain is built from TRBV28 and TRBJ2-7, with a tentative D gene TRBD2 over 6 matching bases. The TCR was taken from a human donor with chronic lymphocytic leukemia. The sequence in DNA is TGTGCCAGCAGCCCCGGGAGCTCCTACGAGCAGTACTTC. It is translated as CASSPGSSYEQYF.